This T cell receptor (beta chain) came from a study of cytomegalovirus exposure and HLA in healthy donors (dated by TCRdb to the late 2010s). Notes on the research overall: An earlier analysis of approximately 600 of the donors reported approximately 270 Gb of sequence data and 117 million unique TCR beta sequences from about 179 million T cells. The study used immunosequencing to profile the T cell repertoires of several hundred subjects and linked those repertoires to cytomegalovirus serostatus. Among 300 to 500 genotyped donors of the cohort, an average of around 250,000 unique TCR beta nucleotide sequences was sequenced per donor, of which about 18% were non-productive. A later analysis re-examined previously published TCR beta repertoires from 600 to 700 donors and added high-resolution HLA genotyping to investigate patterns of TCR occurrence. Several DR-DQ haplotypes were handled as single units for association and clustering, since linkage in the cohort was strong. Along with the approximately 670-subject first cohort, a separate validation cohort of around 120 different subjects was used. Of the roughly 400 genotyped donors, roughly 80% fell in the genetic ancestry cluster associated with self-reported Caucasian donors. The study combined high-throughput TCR immunosequencing, statistical association of individual TCRs with disease status, and machine learning to predict cytomegalovirus infection status. An earlier analysis of several hundred of the donors used high-throughput TCR beta sequencing to judge whether each TCR beta V gene segment behaved as functional or pseudogenic. HLA typing included class I and class II loci at four-digit resolution. Rather than using new phenotypic data, the later analysis identified candidate immune exposures from TCR beta sequences and from how often those sequences occurred across donors. Every repertoire in the discovery cohort had been generated on one and the same sequencing platform. A later genetic analysis used genome-wide SNP genotypes for about 60% of the roughly 670 donors, treating that subset as a discovery cohort. Typing coverage varied by locus: roughly 629-640 donors for A, B, C, DRB1 and DQB1; around 560 for DQA1; nearly 610 for DPA1; roughly 450 for DPB1. Alongside the repertoire data, information on donor age, sex, ethnicity and CMV serostatus was compiled. The study was designed to test whether signatures of past pathogen exposure could be identified by cataloging public T cell receptors. An early release that covered roughly 600 HLA-typed donors contained about 300 gigabases of sequencing data and around 80 million unique TCR sequences.

The CDR3, cysteine through phenylalanine, is 12 amino acids long. The only DNA kept is the CDR3, 36 bases in frame from the first base. The germline V gene sets CDR1 to MDHEN and CDR2 to SYDVKM. V ends up 11 bases short and J 11 bases short, with an unmatched junction base count of 7. The receptor library was made with the immunoSEQ multiplex PCR assay. For the multiplex PCR, a mixture combining 60 forward primers for TCR Vbeta segments and 13 reverse primers for TCR Jbeta segments was used. The CDR3 region of rearranged TCR beta genes was amplified from genomic DNA with a multiplex PCR assay. On the Illumina HiSeq System, the amplified TCR beta libraries were sequenced as 87-base-pair reads. In the original analysis: A later analysis counted some 74 million unique TCR beta chains across the 670 or so repertoires, and some 12 million of these chains were shared by at least two donors. To remove PCR and sequencing errors, raw reads were error-corrected and collapsed into unique sequences using a nearest-neighbor algorithm that merged closely related sequences. V, D and J gene segments were assigned by aligning CDR3 sequences to IMGT reference sequences. For a sequence to be retained, a match of at least six nucleotides to both a V gene segment and a J gene segment was required. A rearrangement counted as productive if the CDR3 had no stop codons and remained in frame with V and J, and every other rearrangement counted as non-productive. CDR3 was defined by IMGT convention, running from the second conserved V-encoded cysteine to the conserved J-encoded phenylalanine. The earlier analysis of 500 to 750 of the donors excluded any sequence lacking an unambiguous match to a single V gene segment. In an earlier analysis of some 590 of the donors, a V segment was called functional when productive rearrangements were above 56.7%, and segregating when the standard deviation between donors exceeded 5%. A statistical classification framework was built to diagnose cytomegalovirus status from the catalog of TCR beta chain sequences. In a later analysis, TCR nucleotide sequences were compared against IMGT/GENE-DB human TR gene sequences so that V and J genes could be assigned. Using the TCRdist pipeline, a later analysis assigned CDR3 sequences along with most-parsimonious VDJ recombination scenarios. A later analysis defined each TCR beta chain by its CDR3 amino acid sequence plus V-gene family, and excluded reads lacking a unique V-gene family. A later analysis removed roughly 590 highly shared, low-generation-probability nucleotide sequences to deal with suspected cross-contamination and a sequencing artifact. A later analysis calculated a clonal expansion index for each public chain from normalized within-repertoire ranks of inferred template counts. A later analysis computed generation probabilities with a VDJ recombination model fitted to out-of-frame rearrangements, and checked the results against IGoR. In a later analysis, hypergeometric tests were used to score TCR-TCR, TCR-HLA and TCR-CMV co-occurrence, with a repertoire-size bias correction applied to TCR pairs. A later analysis estimated false discovery rates by permuting HLA or CMV assignments 20 times. A later analysis grouped co-occurring TCRs with DBSCAN, adding TCRdist sequence similarity when clustering within HLA-allele-positive subsets. Repertoires with fewer than 30,000 or more than 120,000 public chains, plus five repertoires with anomalous nucleotide sharing, were excluded from co-occurrence clustering. TCRdb obtained this table from immuneACCESS and retained in-frame rearrangements with V and J assigned. These tables miss some clones; where compared with another copy, unresolved V genes account for less than half of the shortfall, and the remainder is unexplained. The DNA gave D and trimming, while V, J and clone size come from that table. This sample holds about 36,000 clones; approximately 55% were observed only once. The top ten hold 6.2% of the sample.

Broad study findings and their caveats: In a later analysis, HLA-associated TCR beta chains were found to be more clonally expanded and to have lower generation probabilities than equally common non-associated chains. The classifier was reported to diagnose cytomegalovirus status with high specificity and sensitivity in both the original and validation cohorts. A further reported finding was that TCR beta sequences accurately predicted the HLA-A and HLA-B alleles for most subjects in the first cohort. The authors suggested that the approach could potentially be extended to other disease states and immunological phenotypes. Immune exposure information for the cohort was limited to CMV serostatus. In an earlier analysis of over 550 of the donors, most TCR beta V segments were observed in productive rearrangements about 90% or about 30% of the time, broadly matching IMGT annotations. Fewer than 20 rarely observed V segments, including chromosome 9 orphons, were excluded from the earlier analysis of about 600 of the donors because counts were too low. According to a later analysis, parvovirus B19, influenza, CMV and Epstein-Barr virus appeared linked to several top co-occurrence clusters. The 87-base-pair reads could not distinguish some IMGT-functional V segments, including TRBV6-2 and TRBV6-3, so those segments were excluded. A cluster of highly shared sequence variants was judged likely to represent a technical artifact of the sequencing pipeline. The cohort was sequenced for TCR beta chains only, and without alpha or paired-chain data the features that could be detected were limited. Most TCR sequences were seen in very few donors, while some public TCRs were found in many individuals. Assigning TCR associations to individual alleles was difficult when HLA alleles, especially DR and DQ, strongly co-occurred. Correlated functional status among segregating V segments might reflect linkage disequilibrium, but an unknown experimental factor could not be ruled out. A later analysis found that TCR association rates varied across HLA loci, with DRB1 alleles showing the most associated TCRs and HLA-C alleles the fewest. Because HLA typing was unavailable for some donors at each locus, only the typed subset was used in association tests. Presence/absence analyses assumed roughly uniform sequencing depth across donors, an assumption that may not hold. The study listed 164 TCR beta chains as associated with cytomegalovirus. In a later genetic analysis, fewer N-insertions in productive TCRs were reported among donors in an Asian-associated ancestry cluster than the approximately 670-donor mean. In a later analysis, most CMV-associated TCR beta chains were found to appear HLA-restricted, with HLA associations seemingly driven largely by CMV exposure. In vitro tests confirmed that three of the cytomegalovirus-associated TCR beta chains recognize cytomegalovirus antigens. A later analysis associated 16,951 TCR beta sequences with specific HLA alleles at a false discovery rate of 0.05. A later genetic analysis associated a missense DCLRE1C variant with V-gene and J-gene trimming of TCR beta chains, and an independent cohort replicated the association.

The cohort consisted of 670 or so healthy bone marrow donors. All cohort members were sampled while nominally healthy, although unrecorded immune exposures were likely present. The donor tested CMV seropositive, placing the donor among the 289 seropositive members of the cohort. Every donor gave a peripheral blood sample, and the peripheral blood mononuclear cells from that sample were used for TCR beta sequencing. The Qiagen DNeasy Blood Extraction Kit was used to extract genomic DNA from the blood cell samples. A remark on this clone: Its antigen is still unknown. Base qualities are missing; no much larger clone stands one base away.

Sequencing was done on a sample of PBMCs. The TCR was taken from a woman between 35 and 50 years old in good health and CMV-seropositive. In this chain, TRBV28 is recombined with TRBJ1-6; TRBD1 lines up with 9 middle nucleotides. Here is the DNA: TGTGCCTCGGGACAGGGCCGGGCACCCCTCCACTTT. Translated, it gives CASGQGRAPLHF. When the CDR3 is completed using the reference TRBV28 and TRBJ1-6 genes on either side, the full variable domain is DVKVTQSSRYLVKRTGEKVFLECVQDMDHENMFWYRQDPGLGLRLIYFSYDVKMKEKGDIPEGYSVSREKKERFSLILESASTNQTSMYLCASGQGRAPLHFGNGTRLTVT.